A single sample gave rise to the 26 T cell receptor beta chains below, sequenced in a study of T cell repertoires in cytomegalovirus infection. TCRdb passed the reads through MiXCR, listing each CDR3 protein once. The sample shows under 850,000 distinct CDR3 sequences, approximately 40% of them seen only once. The sample comprised PBMCs. The receptor set was obtained from a human donor in good health (CMV status not recorded). Some clones in this sample may be carry-over from other donors' samples.

The rearrangement uses TRBV28 and TRBJ2-6; D possibly matches TRBD1 or TRBD2 (5 bases each). The germline CDR1 and CDR2 sequences are MDHEN and SYDVKM. This CDR3 region has 15 residues. V was trimmed by 3 bases and J by 3 bases, leaving 9 bases between them. The CDR3 is CASSFGAVGANVLTF. CDR3 DNA: TGTGCCAGCAGTTTCGGGGCAGTTGGGGCCAACGTCCTGACTTTC.

J is TRBJ1-2 and V is TRBV2, with a tentative D call TRBD1 (5 bases). This CDR3 is 12 amino acids long. V was shortened by 0 bases and J by 7 bases, with 6 bases between the two germline ends. Germline V gene sequence: CDR1 SNHLY, CDR2 FYNNEI. The CDR3 nucleotides read TGTGCCAGCAGTGAAGCGGGGGTTGGCTACACCTTC. Its protein product is CASSEAGVGYTF.

The rearrangement links TRBV7-9 to TRBJ1-2; no definite D call. CDR1 is SEHNR, CDR2 FQNEAQ, per germline (reference sequence). The CDR3 has 18 amino acids. The germline V and J ends were trimmed by 4 bases and 5 bases, with 26 bases remaining between them. CDR3 sequence (DNA): TGTGCCAGCAGCTCCCACCTTTTCCAGAGAGGGAAGGGATATGGCTACACCTTC. It encodes CASSSHLFQRGKGYGYTF.

This clonotype has a handful of counts. The CDR3 region has the DNA TGTGCCAGCAGCCCATACGTGGGACAGGGTTACAATGAGCAGTTCTTC. This translates into CASSPYVGQGYNEQFF. The chain has TRBV7-6 and TRBJ2-1; TRBD1 agrees at 9 bases. Germline assignment: CDR1 SGHVS and CDR2 FNYEAQ. The CDR3 contains 16 residues. The trim removed 5 bases at V and 4 bases at J, leaving 9 bases unmatched.

The chain couples TRBV28 to TRBJ2-7; TRBD1 aligns across 7 bases. In germline, CDR1 is MDHEN, CDR2 SYDVKM. V gave up 4 bases and J gave up 6 bases; unmatched junction bases: 3. The CDR3 has 12 amino acids. In DNA, the CDR3 is TGTGCCAGCAGTTCTCCAGGGGGCGAGCAGTACTTC. This codes for CASSSPGGEQYF.

V gene TRBV28 combines with J gene TRBJ1-1; 8 nucleotides agree with TRBD1. The V gene end was trimmed by 10 bases and the J gene end by 8 bases; junction bases not matched to a gene: 3. This CDR3 is 10 amino acids long. Looked up from germline, CDR1 is MDHEN and CDR2 is SYDVKM. As DNA, the CDR3 is TGTGCCACCAGGGACAGGGAAGCTTTCTTT. Amino acids: CATRDREAFF.

This clonotype was counted at least ten times. The chain recombines TRBV7-2 with TRBJ2-7; TRBD2 aligns across 9 bases. The CDR3 has 15 amino acids. V lost 1 base, J lost 5 bases, and 6 bases stayed unmatched. Germline V gene sequence: CDR1 SGHTA, CDR2 FQGNSA. CDR3: CASSLGAGGFHEQYF. CDR3 in DNA: TGTGCCAGCAGCTTAGGAGCGGGGGGTTTTCACGAGCAGTACTTC.

Comments on this clonotype: One junction end does not reproduce the germline sequence, and a read error may be involved. The CDR3 loop is CASSLTGGGGADTQYF. Written as DNA, the CDR3 is TGTGCCAGCAGCCTAACAGGCGGGGGAGGCGCAGATACGCAGTATTTT. J is TRBJ2-3 and V is TRBV7-3; TRBD2 aligns across 7 bases. Looked up from germline, CDR1 is SGHTA and CDR2 is FQGTGA. The CDR3 covers 16 residues.

This clonotype was found a few times. This chain uses TRBV7-8 with TRBJ2-1, with 8 nucleotides matching TRBD2. The V gene end was trimmed by 1 base and the J gene end by 0 bases; junction bases not matched to a gene: 8. The CDR3 runs 18 residues. Per germline, CDR1 SGHVS and CDR2 FQNEAQ. The CDR3 bases are TGTGCCAGCAGCTTAGTAACCGCGGGAGGTCTCTCCTACAATGAGCAGTTCTTC. This encodes CASSLVTAGGLSYNEQFF.

This clonotype was recorded at least ten times. This chain connects TRBV25-1 to TRBJ2-3, with 7 bases matching TRBD2. CDR3 size: 15 residues. Germline assignment: CDR1 MGHDK and CDR2 SYGVNS. V lost 2 bases to trimming and J lost 6 bases; unmatched junction nucleotides: 8. The CDR3 sequence: CASSEPGLGSDTQYF. In DNA form, the CDR3 reads TGTGCCAGCAGTGAACCCGGACTAGGTAGCGATACGCAGTATTTT.

This chain connects TRBV5-5 to TRBJ1-6; possibly TRBD1 for D (5 bases). The CDR3 has 15 residues. Germline CDR1 SGHKS, CDR2 YYEKEE (reference sequence). Trimming left V 3 bases short and J 7 bases short, with 14 bases between. As DNA, the CDR3 is TGTGCCAGCAGCTCCTCGGGACGGTCAAATTCACCCCTCCACTTT. Protein: CASSSSGRSNSPLHF.

This clonotype has just a few counts. CDR3 sequence: CSVTGLHGYEQYF. CDR3 DNA: TGCAGCGTTACGGGACTCCATGGCTACGAGCAGTACTTC. The chain combines TRBV29-1 with TRBJ2-7, with D tentatively TRBD2 (6 bases). Germline V CDR1 and CDR2: SQVTM, ANQGSEA. Trimming removed 5 bases at V and 3 bases at J, with 14 bases between. The CDR3 contains 13 residues.

The chain combines TRBV6-1 with TRBJ1-1, with 8 positions matching TRBD1. Germline V gives CDR1 MNHNS, CDR2 SASEGT. The V segment lost 7 bases and the J segment 0 bases; nucleotides outside the gene matches: 4. This CDR3 region has 14 residues. This CDR3 reads CASIRGLMNTEAFF. The DNA for the CDR3 is TGTGCCAGCATCAGGGGGCTCATGAACACTGAAGCTTTCTTT.

This clonotype was observed a handful of times. The chain is built from TRBV4-1 and TRBJ2-7; possible D gene TRBD1, 6 bases. Trimming took off 1 base at V and 0 bases at J, with 13 bases between the two ends. The CDR3 has 16 amino acids. Germline V gives CDR1 MGHRA, CDR2 YSYEKL. This chain's CDR3 is CASSQGLTGFSYEQYF. CDR3 bases: TGCGCCAGCAGCCAAGGCCTGACAGGATTCTCCTACGAGCAGTACTTC.

This chain joins TRBV7-9 and TRBJ2-3; D is ambiguous. Germline CDR1 SEHNR, CDR2 FQNEAQ (reference sequence). V lost 6 bases and J lost 7, with 11 bases in between. The CDR3 runs 12 residues. The CDR3 coding sequence is TGTGCCAGCAGACCAGACGACCATACGCAGTATTTT. It encodes CASRPDDHTQYF.

This sequence joins TRBV19 and TRBJ1-1; tentatively, D is TRBD1 (6 bases). Trimming left V 10 bases short and J 1 base short, with 13 bases between. CDR1 and CDR2 from the germline V gene are LNHDA and SQIVND (reference sequence). The CDR3 has 13 amino acids. CDR3 sequence: CATTWTANTEAFF. The CDR3 DNA follows: TGTGCCACCACCTGGACAGCGAACACTGAAGCTTTCTTT.

This clonotype has only a few counts. The CDR3 spells CASSNSGGGYNEQFF. The CDR3 DNA sequence: TGCGCCAGCAGCAATAGCGGGGGGGGATACAATGAGCAGTTCTTC. The chain joins TRBV5-1 to TRBJ2-1; 11 nucleotides match TRBD2. Germline V CDR1 and CDR2: SGHRS, YFSETQ. Trimming cost V 4 bases and J 4 bases; bases outside gene matches: 4. The CDR3 contains 15 residues. The full variable domain, completed using reference TRBV5-1 and TRBJ2-1, is KAGVTQTPRYLIKTRGQQVTLSCSPISGHRSVSWYQQTPGQGLQFLFEYFSETQRNKGNFPGRFSGRQFSNSRSEMNVSTLELGDSALYLCASSNSGGGYNEQFFGPGTRLTVL.

The chain couples TRBV19 to TRBJ2-3; D may be TRBD1 (6 bases). The germline V gene encodes CDR1 LNHDA and CDR2 SQIVND (reference sequence). Trimming took off 5 bases at V and 2 bases at J, with 17 bases between the two ends. The CDR3 runs 16 residues. CDR3 in amino acids: CASSSGTRIYTDTQYF. The CDR3 DNA follows: TGTGCCAGTAGTTCCGGGACACGGATATACACAGATACGCAGTATTTT.

This clonotype was counted a few times. The rearrangement links TRBV10-3 to TRBJ2-2, with 7 bases fitting TRBD2. V lost 2 bases and J lost 1; bases outside the gene matches: 1. The CDR3 is 15 amino acids. Germline values: CDR1 ENHRY, CDR2 SYGVKD. The DNA of the CDR3 is TGTGCCATCAGTGAGCGGGGGGAGAACACCGGGGAGCTGTTTTTT. Residues: CAISERGENTGELFF.

This clonotype was picked up many times. The rearrangement joins TRBV7-9 to TRBJ1-1; D is ambiguous. The CDR3 contains 15 residues. V was trimmed by 5 bases and J by 3 bases, leaving 16 bases between them. The germline V gene has CDR1 SEHNR and CDR2 FQNEAQ (reference sequence). CDR3 loop: CASSPRRGGDTEAFF. CDR3 nucleotides: TGTGCCAGCAGCCCCCGGAGAGGAGGCGACACTGAAGCTTTCTTT.

This chain links TRBV15 with TRBJ1-1; a weak D match, TRBD1 (6 bases). This CDR3 comprises 16 residues. The germline V gene encodes CDR1 LNHNV and CDR2 YYDKDF (reference sequence). Trimming pared 0 bases from V and 6 bases from J, leaving 17 bases between. The CDR3 sequence: CATSRERRGESAEAFF. The CDR3 coding sequence is TGTGCCACCAGCAGAGAGAGAAGGGGGGAGAGCGCTGAAGCTTTCTTT.

A remark on this clonotype: This likely comes from a read error, as the CDR3 has no conserved phenylalanine or tryptophan at its end. The chain links TRBV5-1 to TRBJ2-5, with D unresolved. V shed 0 bases and J shed 5 bases, with 8 bases lying between them. The germline V gene encodes CDR1 SGHRS and CDR2 YFSETQ. The CDR3 runs to 13 residues. DNA of the CDR3: TGCGCCAGCAGCTTGGTGAGCAGGGAGACCCAGTACTTA. Translation: CASSLVSRETQYL.

This clonotype was picked up many times. J is TRBJ2-5 and V is TRBV7-9, with TRBD2 as a possible D gene (5 bases). Deletions cut 5 bases from V and 5 bases from J, with 9 bases between. In germline, CDR1 is SEHNR, CDR2 FQNEAQ (reference sequence). CDR3 size: 12 residues. CDR3 region: CASSPKRETQYF. DNA for the CDR3: TGTGCCAGCAGCCCGAAGCGGGAGACCCAGTACTTC.

This clonotype was counted between two and nine times. The gene calls are TRBV7-6 and TRBJ2-7; the match to TRBD1 covers 8 bases. The CDR3 is 17 residues long. The J segment lost 5 bases and the V segment lost 7 bases, leaving 19 bases of the junction unmatched. Germline CDR1 reads SGHVS; CDR2 reads FNYEAQ. CDR3 in amino acids: CASTLTQPETGDHEQYF. CDR3 sequence (DNA): TGTGCCAGCACCCTTACCCAGCCCGAGACAGGGGACCACGAGCAGTACTTC.

This chain connects TRBV4-1 to TRBJ1-2; D call uncertain. Germline loops: CDR1 MGHRA, CDR2 YSYEKL. The CDR3 totals 16 residues. Trimming took off 1 base at V and 2 bases at J, with 14 bases between the two ends. The CDR3 sequence: CASSQGVQGSNYGYTF. The CDR3 DNA follows: TGCGCCAGCAGCCAAGGAGTCCAAGGCTCCAACTATGGCTACACCTTC.

As regards this clonotype: An end of the junction does not agree with germline; a read error may underlie this. The rearrangement joins TRBV7-6 to TRBJ1-6; D not certain. Germline values: CDR1 SGHVS, CDR2 FNYEAQ. The CDR3 totals 13 residues. CDR3 bases: TGTGCTAGCAGCTTAGCGAACGGCTCACCCCTCCACTTT. This translates into CASSLANGSPLHF.